Below, 22 T cell receptor beta chains from the same sample are listed, as sequenced in a study of blood T cells in healthy people across ages. A second PCR of 7 to 11 cycles used a sample-barcoded 5' primer and a J-beta primer mix. TCRdb reanalysed the 5' RACE reads using MiXCR and keeps one entry per CDR3 protein. The sample contains about 640,000 distinct CDR3 sequences, roughly three fifths of which appear only once. The sample comprised blood. These receptors all come from a man aged 55 to 70 in good health.

V gene TRBV4-2 combines with J gene TRBJ1-4; TRBD1 might be the D (5 bases). Germline CDR1 LGHNA, CDR2 YNFKEQ. V lost 4 bases, J lost 4 bases, and 13 bases lay in between. This CDR3 has 15 residues. CDR3 bases: TGTGCCAGCAGCCCGCGACGGGGACTTAATGAAAAACTGTTTTTT. Its translation is CASSPRRGLNEKLFF.

This clonotype was detected once. The chain combines TRBV2 with TRBJ1-5; a weak D match, TRBD1 (6 bases). V lost 4 bases and J lost 3, with 7 bases in between. The CDR3 contains 13 residues. The germline V gene has CDR1 SNHLY and CDR2 FYNNEI. The CDR3 DNA sequence: TGTGCCAGCAGTGGGGGGGCCAATCAGCCCCAGCATTTT. It is translated as CASSGGANQPQHF.

The V call is TRBV4-1, the J call TRBJ1-5; possible D gene TRBD1, 5 bases. The germline V gene has CDR1 MGHRA and CDR2 YSYEKL. The CDR3 runs to 16 residues. The V gene lost 3 bases and the J gene lost 3 bases, with 15 bases spanning the gap. CDR3 residues: CASSQGPRAANQPQHF. CDR3 bases: TGCGCCAGCAGCCAGGGCCCCAGGGCGGCCAATCAGCCCCAGCATTTT.

The J gene is TRBJ2-5, the V gene TRBV24-1; tentatively, D is TRBD2 (7 bases). Germline CDR1 reads KGHDR; CDR2 reads SFDVKD. This CDR3 has 13 residues. Trimming removed 9 bases from V and 7 bases from J, with 17 bases in between. The DNA of the CDR3 is TGTGCCACCGCGGCGGGGGCCTGGTCGACCCAGTACTTC. Encoded protein: CATAAGAWSTQYF.

The chain carries TRBV29-1 and TRBJ2-2; a possible D gene is TRBD1 (5 bases). The CDR3 runs to 13 residues. Germline V gene sequence: CDR1 SQVTM, CDR2 ANQGSEA. The V and J ends lost 4 bases and 6 bases respectively, with 12 bases between them. The DNA of the CDR3 is TGCAGCGTTGTGCGTCAGGGCGCCGGGGAGCTGTTTTTT. Protein sequence: CSVVRQGAGELFF.

This chain uses TRBV12-3 or TRBV12-4 with TRBJ2-5; 10 bases align to TRBD1. Trimming removed 8 bases from V and 5 bases from J; junction bases left unmatched: 11. The CDR3 spans 15 residues. The CDR3 DNA sequence: TGTGCCAGCGCCTCTCCGGGACAGGGGACGGAGACCCAGTACTTC. It specifies CASASPGQGTETQYF.

This clonotype was detected only once. This chain connects TRBV2 to TRBJ2-1; 9 bases match TRBD2. The CDR3 runs 14 residues. Per the germline V gene, CDR1 is SNHLY and CDR2 is FYNNEI. After removal of 5 bases from V and 5 bases from J, the junction contained 4 bases not matched to a gene. The CDR3 DNA is TGTGCCAGCAGTAGACTAGCGGACCACAATGAGCAGTTCTTC. Translating gives CASSRLADHNEQFF.

The sample holds one count of this clonotype. A much larger clone differs from this one at a single base, so this may be a read error. This rearrangement joins TRBV27 to TRBJ2-1, with D perhaps matching TRBD1 or TRBD2 (5 bases each). V was trimmed by 4 bases and J by 13 bases, leaving 26 bases between them. There are 16 residues in the CDR3. CDR1 is MNHEY, CDR2 SMNVEV, per germline (reference sequence). The CDR3 sequence is CASSSWVGERQETQFF. CDR3 bases: TGTGCCAGCAGTTCCTGGGTGGGGGAAAGGCAAGAGACCCAGTTCTTC.

In this sample, this clonotype turned up a few times. The rearrangement links TRBV11-2 to TRBJ1-2; D possibly corresponds to TRBD1 (5 bases). V was cut by 6 bases and J by 2 bases, with 13 bases left in between. The CDR3 totals 14 residues. Germline CDR1 SGHAT, CDR2 FQNNGV. The CDR3, as DNA: TGTGCCAGCAGAATAGTCGGGGGGAACTATGGCTACACCTTC. Its protein is CASRIVGGNYGYTF.

This chain connects TRBV28 to TRBJ1-5; D is uncertain. Trimming stripped 2 bases from V and 7 bases from J, with 15 bases between. This CDR3 spans 15 amino acids. Per the germline V gene, CDR1 is MDHEN and CDR2 is SYDVKM. CDR3 sequence (DNA): TGTGCCAGCAGTTTAATTGGTGGGCTTCGACAGCCCCAGCATTTT. Its protein is CASSLIGGLRQPQHF.

V gene TRBV7-8 combines with J gene TRBJ2-5, with D possibly being TRBD2 (6 bases). Per germline, CDR1 SGHVS and CDR2 FQNEAQ. CDR3 size: 14 residues. V gave up 6 bases and J gave up 2 bases, with 13 bases separating them. CDR3: CASSRGLLQETQYF. CDR3 DNA sequence: TGTGCCAGCAGTAGGGGACTGTTACAAGAGACCCAGTACTTC.

This clonotype was seen a few times. DNA for the CDR3: TGTGCCAGCAGCGTAGCTACTGGGAGCCGACAGGGGGGACAAGAGACCCAGTACTTC. It yields the protein CASSVATGSRQGGQETQYF. The chain is built from TRBV9 and TRBJ2-5; 9 bases agree with TRBD1. J gave up 2 bases and V 0 bases, and 14 bases lay outside the gene matches. Germline assignment: CDR1 SGDLS and CDR2 YYNGEE. CDR3 length: 19 amino acids.

J is TRBJ2-4 and V is TRBV10-3; TRBD2 agrees at 9 bases. The end of the DNA aligns better with TRBJ2-7, so the J call may be wrong. The germline V gene has CDR1 ENHRY and CDR2 SYGVKD. The CDR3 spans 13 residues. CDR3 region: CAIMASGDCEQYF. The CDR3 DNA sequence: TGTGCCATCATGGCTAGCGGGGACTGCGAGCAGTACTTC.

Details on this clonotype: One end of the junction does not line up with germline, which may come from a read error. V is TRBV2 and J is TRBJ2-3; the D is unclear. This CDR3 is built from 15 residues. CDR1 is SNHLY, CDR2 FYNNEI, per germline. The CDR3 nucleotides are TGTGCCAGCAGCCCCCACCAAGCAAGCACAGATACGCGGTATTTT. Its translation: CASSPHQASTDTRYF.

The V call is TRBV2, the J call TRBJ1-1; 7 bases are a match to TRBD1. The germline gives CDR1 SNHLY, CDR2 FYNNEI. The length of the CDR3 is 14 residues. With 4 bases clipped from V and 4 bases from J, the junction kept 6 bases outside the gene matches. The CDR3 loop is CASSVVQGRTEAFF. CDR3 DNA sequence: TGTGCCAGCAGTGTTGTACAGGGGCGCACTGAAGCTTTCTTT.

The V call is TRBV2, the J call TRBJ1-5; 7 nucleotides match TRBD1. The CDR3 extends over 16 amino acids. V lost 6 bases to trimming and J lost 1 base; unmatched junction nucleotides: 9. Germline CDR1 SNHLY, CDR2 FYNNEI. CDR3 coding DNA: TGTGCCAGCAGCCCGCAGGGGGGGCAAAGCAATCAGCCCCAGCATTTT. Translated: CASSPQGGQSNQPQHF.

This clonotype showed up just a few times. The CDR3 spells CSVLIGNTIYF. The CDR3 DNA reads TGCAGCGTACTAATTGGAAACACCATATATTTT. The chain carries TRBV29-1 and TRBJ1-3; D gene unclear. Germline loops: CDR1 SQVTM, CDR2 ANQGSEA. The CDR3 length is 11 residues. V lost 6 bases to trimming and J lost 3 bases, with 6 bases between them.

This clonotype was recorded a few times. This chain uses TRBV11-2 with TRBJ2-7; D possibly uses TRBD1 or TRBD2 (5 bases each). The CDR3 spans 12 residues. Germline V gene data show CDR1 as SGHAT and CDR2 as FQNNGV. Trimming took off 5 bases at V and 6 bases at J, with 11 bases between the two ends. CDR3 sequence reads: CASSPGAGEQYF. The CDR3 region has the DNA TGTGCCAGCAGCCCCGGGGCCGGCGAGCAGTACTTC. Complete variable domain (other parts from reference TRBV11-2 and TRBJ2-7): EAGVAQSPRYKIIEKRQSVAFWCNPISGHATLYWYQQILGQGPKLLIQFQNNGVVDDSQLPKDRFSAERLKGVDSTLKIQPAKLEDSAVYLCASSPGAGEQYFGPGTRLTVT.

The chain has TRBV2 and TRBJ1-1, with 9 bases aligning to TRBD1. Germline loops: CDR1 SNHLY, CDR2 FYNNEI. The CDR3 has 15 residues. V trimming: 11 bases; J trimming: 4 bases; junction bases outside the gene matches: 14. DNA for the CDR3: TGTGCCTGCCGGGACAGGGCTCCCCTTGGCACTGAAGCTTTCTTT. This encodes CACRDRAPLGTEAFF.

The V gene is TRBV20-1, the J gene TRBJ1-2, with D hard to call. The V gene lost 1 base and the J gene lost 4 bases, with 7 bases spanning the gap. Germline V lookup: CDR1 DFQATT, CDR2 SNEGSKA (reference sequence). This CDR3 spans 12 amino acids. CDR3 DNA: TGCAGTGCTAGAGGGGGAACCTATGGCTACACCTTC. It translates to CSARGGTYGYTF.

This clonotype was recorded only once. CDR3 loop: CASSLRDRPYGYTF. The CDR3 coding sequence is TGTGCCAGCAGTCTGAGGGACAGGCCCTATGGCTACACCTTC. The chain recombines TRBV6-5 with TRBJ1-2, with 8 bases lining up with TRBD1. The germline gives CDR1 MNHEY, CDR2 SVGAGI. Trimming removed 5 bases from V and 4 bases from J; junction bases left unmatched: 6. The CDR3 runs to 14 residues.

The chain combines TRBV21-1 with TRBJ1-2; TRBD1, the D gene given by the table, was not confirmed from the DNA. TRBV21-1 is flagged as a pseudogene. CDR3 length: 18 residues. The CDR3 nucleotides read TGTGCCAGCATCCAGCGCCGGTCCCAGGGGAAGGGGGACTATGGCTACACCTTC. Protein product: CASIQRRSQGKGDYGYTF.